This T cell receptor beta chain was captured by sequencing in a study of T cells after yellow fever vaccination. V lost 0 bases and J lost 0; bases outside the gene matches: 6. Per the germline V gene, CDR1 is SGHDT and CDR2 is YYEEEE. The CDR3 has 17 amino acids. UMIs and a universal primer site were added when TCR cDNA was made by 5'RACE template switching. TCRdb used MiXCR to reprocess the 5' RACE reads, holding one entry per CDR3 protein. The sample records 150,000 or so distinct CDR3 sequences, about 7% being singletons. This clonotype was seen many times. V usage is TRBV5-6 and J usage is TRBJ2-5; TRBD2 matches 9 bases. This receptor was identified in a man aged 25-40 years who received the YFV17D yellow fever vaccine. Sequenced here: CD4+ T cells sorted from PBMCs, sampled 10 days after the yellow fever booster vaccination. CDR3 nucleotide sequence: TGTGCCAGCAGCTTGGTGGCGGGGGGGAGGTACCAAGAGACCCAGTACTTC. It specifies CASSLVAGGRYQETQYF.